This TCR beta chain was sequenced during a study of blood T cell repertoires in COVID-19. This clone has a handful of counts. This CDR3 has 11 residues. Germline V gene lookup returns CDR1 MNHNY and CDR2 SVGAGI (reference sequence). V was shortened by 6 bases and J by 3 bases, with 5 bases between the two germline ends. Original processing methods: For nucleated cells, counts were estimated from reference gene primer amplification. This table comes from immunoSEQ multiplex PCR, and its TCRdb copy is limited to in-frame clones, with some not included. That table furnishes V, J and clone size, whereas the DNA furnished D and trimming. Here the sample spans about 370,000 clones, about 90% being singletons.

The V and J genes are TRBV6-6 and TRBJ1-2; D may be TRBD1 (5 bases). The sample taken for sequencing was peripheral blood. This TCR came from a woman in her 30s with COVID-19, enrolled during active disease. The CDR3 reads CASRGDYGYTF. As DNA, the CDR3 is TGTGCCAGCAGAGGGGACTATGGCTACACCTTC.